The TCR beta chain described here comes from a study of blood T cell repertoires in COVID-19. The assay was immunoSEQ multiplex PCR, and TCRdb's table has in-frame clones only and misses some. Of some 200,000 clones in the sample, about 86% were seen once. V dropped 11 bases and J dropped 5; count of bases not matched to a gene: 12. Germline V gene sequence: CDR1 MNHEY, CDR2 SVGAGI. CDR3 length: 14 residues. The receptor was derived from a woman aged 70-85 years with COVID-19, enrolled during active disease. The V gene is TRBV6-5, the J gene TRBJ1-2, with 9 bases matching TRBD1. Sequencing input: peripheral blood. The CDR3 here is CAAPRDRELYGYTF. CDR3 in DNA: TGTGCCGCACCCCGGGACAGGGAATTGTATGGCTACACCTTC.